This T cell receptor (beta chain) was sequenced for a study of shared clonotypes between healthy human individuals. Regarding the study as a whole: With a few donors compared, approximately 5% of naive CD4 clonotypes were shared.

Splitting of CD4+ cells produced CD45RA+ naive and CD45RA-negative memory subsets. This table comes from immunoSEQ multiplex PCR, and its TCRdb copy is limited to in-frame clones, with some not included. This sample carries under 850,000 clones, just under 75% of them seen once, and the ten largest clones take approximately 1.8%. With regard to this clone: Its antigen is unknown.

The origin of this receptor is a woman in her thirties in good health. The sample consisted of memory CD4+ T cells sorted from blood. Described subset: CD45RA-negative fraction.

The DNA of the CDR3 is TGCAGCGCCAAACAGGGGTTCTCTGGAAACACCATATATTTT. Residues: CSAKQGFSGNTIYF. The V and J genes are TRBV29-1 and TRBJ1-3; 7 bases are shared with TRBD1. CDR1 is SQVTM, CDR2 ANQGSEA, per germline. The V and J ends lost 7 bases and 0 bases, in that order; junction bases with no gene match: 6. The CDR3 runs 14 residues.